This T cell receptor beta chain stems from a study of neurological immune-mediated disorders. This clonotype was seen repeatedly, ten times or more. Its antigen is not identified. Broader study findings: CDR3 amino acid sequences found in expanded clones were never shared across subjects, suggesting private repertoires in all groups.

TCRdb processed the 5' RACE reads anew with MiXCR; each CDR3 protein has one entry. Of 66,000 or so distinct CDR3 sequences listed, roughly 5.5% are singletons. The sequenced sample consisted of PBMCs. This TCR came from a woman in her 30s with multiple sclerosis.

The CDR3 DNA is TGTGCCAGGGGACAGGACTCGAACACCGGGGAGCTGTTTTTT. It is translated as CARGQDSNTGELFF. The rearrangement links TRBV3-1 to TRBJ2-2; 8 bases match TRBD1. The V gene end was trimmed by 9 bases and the J gene end by 0 bases; junction bases not matched to a gene: 3. Germline V gives CDR1 LGHDT, CDR2 YNNKEL (reference sequence). CDR3 size: 14 residues.